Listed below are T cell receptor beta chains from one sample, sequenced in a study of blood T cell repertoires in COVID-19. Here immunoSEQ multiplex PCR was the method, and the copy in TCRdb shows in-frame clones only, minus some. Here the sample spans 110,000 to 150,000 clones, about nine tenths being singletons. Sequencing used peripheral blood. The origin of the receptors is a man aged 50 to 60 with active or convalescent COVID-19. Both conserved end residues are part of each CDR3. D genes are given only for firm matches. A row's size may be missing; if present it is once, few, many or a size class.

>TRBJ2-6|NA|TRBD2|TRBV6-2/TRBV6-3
CASSYSRGLAGVSGANVLTF
TGTGCCAGCAGTTACTCTCGCGGACTAGCGGGAGTTTCTGGGGCCAACGTCCTGACTTTC
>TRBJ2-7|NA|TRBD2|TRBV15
CATSREGTSDHEQYF
TGTGCCACCAGCAGAGAAGGGACTAGCGATCACGAGCAGTACTTC
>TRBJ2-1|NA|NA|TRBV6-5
CASRDISGSYNEQFF
TGTGCCAGCAGAGACATTAGCGGCTCCTACAATGAGCAGTTCTTC
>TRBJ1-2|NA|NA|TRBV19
CASSREYGYTF
TGTGCCAGTAGCCGCGAGTATGGCTACACCTTC
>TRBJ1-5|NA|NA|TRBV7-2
CASSLTINQPQHF
TGTGCCAGCAGCTTGACAATAAATCAGCCCCAGCATTTT
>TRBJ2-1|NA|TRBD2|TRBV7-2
CASSLRTSDEQFF
TGTGCCAGCAGCCTACGTACTAGCGATGAGCAGTTCTTC
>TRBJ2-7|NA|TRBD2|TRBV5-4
CASTPGGLAGEQYF
TGTGCCAGCACCCCGGGTGGGCTAGCGGGCGAGCAGTACTTC
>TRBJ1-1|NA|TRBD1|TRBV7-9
CASSPRGQGRTEAFF
TGTGCCAGCAGCCCCCGGGGACAGGGGAGGACTGAAGCTTTCTTT
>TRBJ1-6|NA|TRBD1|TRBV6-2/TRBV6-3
CASSRGQARYNSPLHF
TGTGCCAGCAGCCGGGGACAGGCTCGTTATAATTCACCCCTCCACTTT
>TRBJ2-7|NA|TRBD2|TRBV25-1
CASSAIERGVGYEQYF
TGTGCCAGCAGTGCCATCGAGCGGGGAGTAGGGTACGAGCAGTACTTC
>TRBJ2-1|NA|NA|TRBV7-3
CASSPPGGSQGEQFF
TGTGCCAGCAGCCCCCCCGGAGGGTCGCAAGGTGAGCAGTTCTTC
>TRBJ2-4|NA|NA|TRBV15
CATSRDAGQVVLAKNIQYF
TGTGCCACCAGCAGAGATGCGGGGCAGGTAGTGTTAGCCAAAAACATTCAGTACTTC
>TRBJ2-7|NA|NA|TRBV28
CASSAPGQSYEQYF
TGTGCCAGCAGCGCCCCCGGACAGTCCTACGAGCAGTACTTC
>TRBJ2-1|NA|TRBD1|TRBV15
CATSRAGTGRSSRREQFF
TGTGCCACCAGCAGAGCAGGGACAGGCCGTAGCTCACGTCGGGAGCAGTTCTTC
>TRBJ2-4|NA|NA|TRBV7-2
CASSPGGQGGRIQYF
TGTGCCAGCAGCCCCGGAGGGCAGGGTGGACGCATTCAGTACTTC
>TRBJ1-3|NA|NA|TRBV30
CAWSVLGLENSGNTIYF
TGTGCCTGGAGTGTACTAGGACTAGAGAACTCTGGAAACACCATATATTTT
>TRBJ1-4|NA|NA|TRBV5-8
CASSLDREGEKLFF
TGTGCCAGCAGCTTGGACAGGGAAGGAGAAAAACTGTTTTTT
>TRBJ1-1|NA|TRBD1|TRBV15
CATSRGQGEAFF
TGTGCCACCAGCAGGGGACAGGGAGAAGCTTTCTTT
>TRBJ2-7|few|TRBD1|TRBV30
CAWRGTGTGDYEQYF
TGTGCCTGGAGAGGAACCGGGACAGGGGATTACGAGCAGTACTTC
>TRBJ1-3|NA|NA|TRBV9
CASSASGGNTIYF
TGTGCCAGCAGCGCAAGCGGGGGAAACACCATATATTTT
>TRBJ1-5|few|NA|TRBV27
CASRPTAAGQPQHF
TGTGCCAGCAGGCCTACAGCCGCGGGGCAGCCCCAGCATTTT
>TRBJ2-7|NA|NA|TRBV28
CAISERETYEQYF
TGTGCCATCTCGGAGAGGGAGACCTACGAGCAGTACTTC
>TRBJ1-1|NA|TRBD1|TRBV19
CASSRTGGLKNTEAFF
TGTGCCAGTAGCAGGACAGGGGGCCTTAAGAACACTGAAGCTTTCTTT
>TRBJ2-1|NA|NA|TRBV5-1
CASSFRERGFVRSGNEQFF
TGCGCCAGCAGCTTCCGGGAGAGGGGATTTGTGAGGAGCGGCAATGAGCAGTTCTTC
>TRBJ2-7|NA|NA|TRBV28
CASSSGGPEQYF
TGTGCCAGCAGTTCAGGAGGGCCCGAGCAGTACTTC
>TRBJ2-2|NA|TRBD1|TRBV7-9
CASSPRTGGSTGELFF
TGTGCCAGCAGCCCAAGGACAGGGGGATCCACCGGGGAGCTGTTTTTT
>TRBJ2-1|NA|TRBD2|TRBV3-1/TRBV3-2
CASSQGLAGAQFF
TGTGCCAGCAGCCAGGGTCTAGCGGGAGCCCAGTTCTTC
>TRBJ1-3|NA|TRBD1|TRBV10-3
CAISDQGTDTIYF
TGTGCCATCAGTGATCAGGGGACAGACACCATATATTTT
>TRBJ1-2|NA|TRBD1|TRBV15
CATSRSGTGGGYTF
TGTGCCACCAGCAGATCGGGGACAGGGGGCGGCTACACCTTC
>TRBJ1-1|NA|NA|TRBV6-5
CASEREGGTEAFF
TGTGCCAGTGAAAGGGAGGGAGGCACTGAAGCTTTCTTT
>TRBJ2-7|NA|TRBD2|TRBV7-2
CASSLGTSVPSYEQYF
TGTGCCAGCAGCTTAGGGACTAGCGTCCCCTCCTACGAGCAGTACTTC
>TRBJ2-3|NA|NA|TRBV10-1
CASSEAGTYTDTQYF
TGCGCCAGCAGTGAGGCGGGGACCTACACAGATACGCAGTATTTT
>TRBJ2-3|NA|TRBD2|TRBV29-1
CSVEDRGSRTDTQYF
TGCAGCGTTGAAGATCGCGGGAGTCGCACAGATACGCAGTATTTT
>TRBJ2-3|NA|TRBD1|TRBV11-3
CASSPTGGADTQYF
TGTGCCAGCAGCCCGACAGGGGGGGCAGATACGCAGTATTTT
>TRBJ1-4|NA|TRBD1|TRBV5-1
CASSRTGGSDEKLFF
TGCGCCAGCAGCCGTACAGGGGGATCTGACGAAAAACTGTTTTTT
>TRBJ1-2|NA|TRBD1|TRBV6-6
CASSYDRGSVAGYTF
TGTGCCAGCAGTTACGACAGGGGGTCCGTGGCTGGCTACACCTTC
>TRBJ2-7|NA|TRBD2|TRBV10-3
CAISGGTSGSYEQYF
TGTGCCATCAGTGGGGGGACTAGCGGGAGTTACGAGCAGTACTTC
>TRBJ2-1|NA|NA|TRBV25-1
CASSGTVSQFF
TGTGCCAGCAGTGGGACAGTAAGTCAGTTCTTC
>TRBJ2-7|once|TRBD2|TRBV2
CASRDASGSSYEQYF
TGTGCCAGCAGAGATGCTAGCGGGAGTTCCTACGAGCAGTACTTC
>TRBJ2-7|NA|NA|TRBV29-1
CSARIGLTASYEQYF
TGCAGCGCCCGAATAGGACTCACGGCCTCCTACGAGCAGTACTTC
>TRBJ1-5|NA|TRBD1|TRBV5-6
CASSLAGTDQPQHF
TGTGCCAGCAGCTTGGCGGGGACAGATCAGCCCCAGCATTTT
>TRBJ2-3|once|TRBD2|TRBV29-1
CSGTLAVSTDTQYF
TGCAGCGGCACACTAGCGGTTAGCACAGATACGCAGTATTTT
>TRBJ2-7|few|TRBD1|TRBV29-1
CSVEDRDRGLYEQYF
TGCAGCGTTGAAGACCGGGACAGGGGCCTCTACGAGCAGTACTTC
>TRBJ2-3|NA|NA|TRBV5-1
CASSIHASTDTQYF
TGCGCCAGCAGCATACACGCTAGCACAGATACGCAGTATTTT
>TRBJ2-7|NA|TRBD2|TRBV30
CAWRMGGRSYEQYF
TGTGCCTGGAGAATGGGGGGGAGATCCTACGAGCAGTACTTC
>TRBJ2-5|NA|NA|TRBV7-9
CASSFYRFLYQETQYF
TGTGCCAGCAGCTTCTACAGGTTTTTGTACCAAGAGACCCAGTACTTC
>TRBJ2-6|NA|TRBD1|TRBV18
CASSSDRGSGANVLTF
TGTGCCAGCTCATCCGACAGGGGCTCTGGGGCCAACGTCCTGACTTTC
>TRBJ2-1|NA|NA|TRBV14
CASSQEKTFQRALGNNEQFF
TGTGCCAGCAGCCAAGAAAAGACTTTTCAGCGGGCCTTGGGGAACAATGAGCAGTTCTTC
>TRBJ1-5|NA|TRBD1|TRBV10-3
CATSPQGGSGQPQHF
TGTGCCACCTCCCCACAGGGGGGATCAGGACAGCCCCAGCATTTT
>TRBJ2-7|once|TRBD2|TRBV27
CASSSRTSGTYEQYF
TGTGCCAGCAGTTCCCGGACTAGCGGGACCTACGAGCAGTACTTC
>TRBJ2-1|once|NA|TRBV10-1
CASSDLGTGYNEQFF
TGCGCCAGCAGTGATCTCGGGACTGGGTACAATGAGCAGTTCTTC
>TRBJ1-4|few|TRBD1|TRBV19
CASSIVPDRRLSNEKLFF
TGTGCCAGTAGTATAGTCCCGGACAGGAGGCTATCCAATGAAAAACTGTTTTTT
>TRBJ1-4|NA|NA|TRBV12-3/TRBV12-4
CASSLDRNEKLFF
TGTGCCAGCAGTTTAGACAGAAATGAAAAACTGTTTTTT
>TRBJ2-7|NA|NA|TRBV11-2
CASSPGTGSYEQYF
TGTGCCAGCAGCCCCGGGACTGGCTCCTACGAGCAGTACTTC
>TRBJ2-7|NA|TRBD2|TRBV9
CASSGGLAAYEQYF
TGTGCCAGCAGCGGGGGACTAGCTGCCTACGAGCAGTACTTC
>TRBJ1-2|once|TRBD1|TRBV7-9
CASSLSRDRDYGYTF
TGTGCCAGCAGCTTGTCCCGGGACAGGGACTATGGCTACACCTTC